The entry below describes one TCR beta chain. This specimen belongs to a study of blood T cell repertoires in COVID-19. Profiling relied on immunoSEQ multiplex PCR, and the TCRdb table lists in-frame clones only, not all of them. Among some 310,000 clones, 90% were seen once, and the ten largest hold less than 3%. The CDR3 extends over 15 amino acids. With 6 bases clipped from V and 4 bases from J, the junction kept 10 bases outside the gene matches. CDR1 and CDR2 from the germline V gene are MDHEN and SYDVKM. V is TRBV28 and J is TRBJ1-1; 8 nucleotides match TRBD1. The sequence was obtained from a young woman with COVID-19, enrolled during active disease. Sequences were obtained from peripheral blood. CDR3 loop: CASRSGGGDGTEAFF. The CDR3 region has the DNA TGTGCCAGCAGGTCAGGGGGCGGGGATGGCACTGAAGCTTTCTTT.